This TCR beta chain was recovered during a study of identical twins' blood T cells. The wider study: Around 50 million reads came from 12 libraries, six alpha, six beta. Study-wide points: Shared environment remains a possible cause of twin similarity. Even for out-of-frame TCRbeta, twins reportedly shared V gene usage much more than unrelated donors.

Concerning this clonotype: Its antigen is unidentified.

The germline V gene has CDR1 DFQATT and CDR2 SNEGSKA (reference sequence). Unmatched junction bases numbered 13, after V lost 6 bases and J lost 5 bases. The CDR3 totals 14 residues. A previously described protocol, modified, built RNA-based TCR cDNA libraries. TCRdb independently ran MiXCR on the 5' RACE reads; one entry per CDR3 protein. The sample contains fewer than 450,000 distinct CDR3 sequences, more than 25% of which appear only once. The sequence came from a woman aged 18 to 49 in good health. The sample comprised PBMCs. The rearrangement links TRBV20-1 to TRBJ2-7, with 7 bases matching TRBD1. Here the CDR3 DNA reads TGCAGTGCCCGCGACCTTACAGGGGCACACGAGCAGTACTTC. It yields the protein CSARDLTGAHEQYF.